Below, 32 T cell receptor beta chains from the same sample are listed, as sequenced in a study of T cells in localized non-small cell lung cancer (dated by TCRdb to 2018 to 2021). Receptor amplification or capture employed the immunoSEQ multiplex PCR assay. The table was pulled from immuneACCESS by TCRdb, which kept in-frame rearrangements only. Such tables lose some clones; where checked, under half of the loss comes from unresolved V genes, and the rest has no known cause. The sample has 35,000 to 40,000 clones on record, 88% of them singletons. In total, the top ten clones hold less than 3.5% of the sample. Here the sequenced sample was peripheral blood, taken before any cancer treatment. The receptors shown here come from a woman aged 40 to 75 with stage I lung adenocarcinoma.

The chain is built from TRBV15 and TRBJ2-7, with TRBD1 matching over 8 bases. This CDR3 has 13 residues. Trimming removed 0 bases from V and 9 bases from J; junction bases left unmatched: 4. Germline V gene data show CDR1 as LNHNV and CDR2 as YYDKDF (reference sequence). CDR3 sequence: CATSRDRGTGQYF. The CDR3 region has the DNA TGTGCCACCAGCAGAGATCGGGGGACAGGGCAGTACTTC.

The rearrangement joins TRBV6-6 to TRBJ2-1, with a weak D call TRBD2 (6 bases). Deletions cut 3 bases from V and 5 bases from J, with 14 bases between. Germline V gene sequence: CDR1 MNHNY, CDR2 SVGAGI (reference sequence). The CDR3 loop spans 15 amino acids. CDR3 protein: CASSYSGVLHNEQFF. The CDR3, as DNA: TGTGCCAGCAGTTATTCGGGAGTGCTCCACAATGAGCAGTTCTTC.

This clone was observed once. The V and J genes are TRBV7-2 and TRBJ2-1; 8 bases fit TRBD2. The CDR3 totals 15 residues. CDR1 and CDR2 from the germline V gene are SGHTA and FQGNSA. V was clipped by 5 bases and J by 4 bases; unmatched bases: 7. CDR3 sequence: CASSRTSGPYNEQFF. The DNA for the CDR3 is TGTGCCAGCAGCCGTACTAGCGGCCCGTACAATGAGCAGTTCTTC.

J is TRBJ2-2 and V is TRBV11-3; 8 bases map to TRBD1. J lost 4 bases, V lost 1 base, and 8 bases had no gene match. CDR3 length: 17 residues. Germline CDR1 SGHNT, CDR2 YENEEA. The CDR3 region is CASSLGTGLTPTGELFF. The CDR3, as DNA: TGTGCCAGCAGCTTAGGGACAGGGTTGACACCCACCGGGGAGCTGTTTTTT.

The J gene is TRBJ2-3, the V gene TRBV5-6; 10 bases line up with TRBD2. Trimming cost V 4 bases and J 5 bases; bases outside gene matches: 7. The CDR3 is 15 amino acids. Germline assignment: CDR1 SGHDT and CDR2 YYEEEE. CDR3 sequence reads: CASSVIAGGVDTQYF. In DNA, the CDR3 is TGTGCCAGCAGCGTCATAGCGGGAGGTGTAGATACGCAGTATTTT.

This chain connects TRBV4-1 to TRBJ1-5; D gene ambiguous. V gave up 0 bases and J gave up 1 base, with 7 bases separating them. Looked up from germline, CDR1 is MGHRA and CDR2 is YSYEKL. This CDR3 has 15 residues. The CDR3 bases are TGCGCCAGCAGCCAAGATTGGCTAAGCAATCAGCCCCAGCATTTT. It codes for CASSQDWLSNQPQHF.

This clone was found once. The J gene is TRBJ1-2, the V gene TRBV5-1; unclear D gene. The CDR3 loop spans 13 amino acids. V was shortened by 6 bases and J by 3 bases, with 12 bases between the two germline ends. Germline V gene data show CDR1 as SGHRS and CDR2 as YFSETQ. In DNA, the CDR3 is TGCGCCAGCACCCTTTCGGGTGACTATGGCTACACCTTC. This encodes CASTLSGDYGYTF.

The J gene is TRBJ1-2, the V gene TRBV5-1; D is unresolved. The CDR3 runs 12 residues. Germline CDR1 SGHRS, CDR2 YFSETQ. V was cut by 2 bases and J by 8 bases, with 10 bases left in between. The CDR3 is CASSLDGVGYTF. CDR3 sequence (DNA): TGCGCCAGCAGCTTAGATGGAGTCGGCTACACCTTC.

The chain joins TRBV5-1 to TRBJ2-1; the D gene is possibly TRBD1 (6 bases). This CDR3 is built from 11 residues. Germline CDR1 is SGHRS and CDR2 is YFSETQ. V shed 4 bases and J shed 9 bases, with 8 bases lying between them. The CDR3 loop reads CASSAQGEQFF. For the CDR3, the DNA is TGCGCCAGCAGCGCACAGGGTGAGCAGTTCTTC.

This clone was recorded a few times. This chain uses TRBV4-1 with TRBJ1-5; no clear D gene. CDR1 and CDR2 (germline): MGHRA, YSYEKL. Trimming took off 4 bases at V and 0 bases at J, with 13 bases between the two ends. The CDR3 loop spans 16 amino acids. The CDR3 DNA reads TGCGCCAGCAGCCCGTCCGGTCGGGGTAGCAATCAGCCCCAGCATTTT. Its protein product is CASSPSGRGSNQPQHF.

The V gene is TRBV19, the J gene TRBJ2-1; TRBD1 might be the D (6 bases). The CDR3 covers 15 residues. Germline CDR1 is LNHDA and CDR2 is SQIVND (reference sequence). The V end lost 6 bases, the J end lost 0 bases, and 12 bases lay between the germline ends. CDR3: CASSPTGLSYNEQFF. DNA of the CDR3: TGTGCCAGTAGCCCGACAGGTCTCTCCTACAATGAGCAGTTCTTC.

The chain is built from TRBV27 and TRBJ1-1, with 8 bases that match TRBD1. In germline, CDR1 is MNHEY, CDR2 SMNVEV (reference sequence). CDR3 length: 13 residues. The J segment lost 6 bases and the V segment lost 7 bases, leaving 7 bases of the junction unmatched. CDR3 nucleotides: TGTGCCAGCACCGGACAGGGAAGGTCTGAAGCTTTCTTT. Protein: CASTGQGRSEAFF.

The rearrangement links TRBV5-1 to TRBJ1-4; possible D gene TRBD1, 5 bases. Deletions cut 1 base from V and 7 bases from J, with 8 bases between. Germline V gene sequence: CDR1 SGHRS, CDR2 YFSETQ. The CDR3 sequence is 13 residues long. CDR3 coding DNA: TGCGCCAGCAGCTTGCAGGGTTTTGAAAAACTGTTTTTT. Protein: CASSLQGFEKLFF. Combining the CDR3 with reference TRBV5-1 and TRBJ1-4 gives the whole variable domain KAGVTQTPRYLIKTRGQQVTLSCSPISGHRSVSWYQQTPGQGLQFLFEYFSETQRNKGNFPGRFSGRQFSNSRSEMNVSTLELGDSALYLCASSLQGFEKLFFGSGTQLSVL.

CDR3 nucleotides: TGTGCCAGCAGCAAAGCGCTGGTCCGGGCGCGTAGCAATCAGCCCCAGCATTTT. The encoded protein is CASSKALVRARSNQPQHF. The chain uses TRBV21-1 and TRBJ1-5. TRBV21-1 is termed a pseudogene. CDR3 size: 18 residues.

The V call is TRBV5-4, the J call TRBJ2-2, with a weak D call TRBD2 (5 bases). The CDR3 loop spans 17 amino acids. Per germline, CDR1 SGHNT and CDR2 YYREEE (reference sequence). V lost 0 bases and J 4 bases, leaving 16 bases between the germline ends. The CDR3 bases are TGTGCCAGCAGCTTGGGCGTCACTAGTCTGGGCACCGGGGAGCTGTTTTTT. As protein: CASSLGVTSLGTGELFF.

This clone was counted between two and nine times. The chain has TRBV7-2 and TRBJ2-2, with D possibly matching TRBD1 (6 bases). This CDR3 has 17 amino acids. CDR1 and CDR2 from the germline V gene are SGHTA and FQGNSA. The V end lost 1 base, the J end lost 5 bases, and 17 bases lay between the germline ends. Here the CDR3 reads CASSLGSVRGRTGELFF. The CDR3 DNA reads TGTGCCAGCAGCTTAGGTTCCGTCAGGGGAAGGACCGGGGAGCTGTTTTTT.

The chain has TRBV11-1 and TRBJ2-7; D remains ambiguous. Germline V gene lookup returns CDR1 SGHAT and CDR2 FQDESV (reference sequence). The V gene lost 1 base and the J gene lost 6 bases, with 13 bases spanning the gap. The CDR3 is made up of 14 amino acids. In DNA form, the CDR3 reads TGTGCCAGCAGCTTAGAAGATCCAGCCAGCGAGCAGTACTTC. Its protein is CASSLEDPASEQYF.

The V gene is TRBV5-1, the J gene TRBJ2-1, with 8 positions matching TRBD2. The CDR3 is 15 residues long. Germline V gene sequence: CDR1 SGHRS, CDR2 YFSETQ. Losses at the gene ends were 6 bases for V and 2 bases for J; bases not matched to a gene: 7. The CDR3 reads CASTAAGETYNEQFF. As DNA, the CDR3 is TGCGCCAGCACCGCAGCGGGAGAAACCTACAATGAGCAGTTCTTC.

A single count supports this clone. J is TRBJ1-5 and V is TRBV6-6; unclear D gene. Trimming took 2 bases from V and 2 from J, leaving 4 bases between them. CDR1 and CDR2 (germline): MNHNY, SVGAGI (reference sequence). The CDR3 covers 13 residues. In nucleotides, the CDR3 is TGTGCCAGCAGTTACGAGCGCAATCAGCCCCAGCATTTT. Translating it yields CASSYERNQPQHF.

This clone was seen a few times. The chain is built from TRBV4-1 and TRBJ2-7; TRBD1 matches at 7 bases. Trimming cost V 4 bases and J 5 bases; bases outside gene matches: 2. The length of the CDR3 is 12 residues. From germline, CDR1 is MGHRA and CDR2 YSYEKL. The CDR3 region has the DNA TGCGCCAGCAGCCCTGACAGGGACGAGCAGTACTTC. Its protein is CASSPDRDEQYF.

The chain joins TRBV6-5 to TRBJ2-6; D uncertain. This CDR3 region has 15 residues. CDR1 MNHEY and CDR2 SVGAGI come from the germline V gene. V was pared by 7 bases and J by 0 bases, with 10 bases between. Written as DNA, the CDR3 is TGTGCCAGCACAGGACCTATCTCTGGGGCCAACGTCCTGACTTTC. Translated: CASTGPISGANVLTF.

Sample share makes this clone medium-sized. The chain is built from TRBV18 and TRBJ1-2, with D unclear. Germline V gene lookup returns CDR1 KGHSH and CDR2 LQKENI. Trimming pared 5 bases from V and 1 base from J, leaving 14 bases between. This CDR3 region has 15 residues. The CDR3 protein is CASSESQYDNYGYTF. The CDR3 DNA follows: TGTGCCAGCTCAGAATCCCAATACGATAACTATGGCTACACCTTC.

V is TRBV5-8 and J is TRBJ2-1; 10 bases match TRBD2. CDR1 is SGHTS, CDR2 YDEGEE, per germline. The CDR3 length is 17 residues. With V trimmed by 0 bases and J by 10 bases, 13 bases remained unmatched. CDR3 region: CASSLAGTSEMVGEQFF. CDR3 nucleotide sequence: TGTGCCAGCAGCTTGGCGGGGACTAGCGAAATGGTTGGCGAGCAGTTCTTC.

V and J are TRBV7-9 and TRBJ2-5, with TRBD2 matching 10 bases. Germline CDR1 reads SEHNR; CDR2 reads FQNEAQ (reference sequence). The CDR3 contains 15 residues. With 1 base clipped from V and 3 bases from J, the junction kept 2 bases outside the gene matches. The CDR3 nucleotides read TGTGCCAGCAGCTTAGGCACTAGCGGGAAAGAGACCCAGTACTTC. It codes for CASSLGTSGKETQYF.

The V and J genes are TRBV2 and TRBJ1-5; D is ambiguous. The germline CDR1 and CDR2 sequences are SNHLY and FYNNEI. This CDR3 comprises 14 residues. The V and J ends lost 4 bases and 0 bases respectively, with 7 bases between them. CDR3 DNA sequence: TGTGCCAGCAGTGGAGGGAGTAGCAATCAGCCCCAGCATTTT. This encodes CASSGGSSNQPQHF.

The J gene is TRBJ1-2, the V gene TRBV25-1, with 7 bases fitting TRBD1. Germline trimming cut 4 bases from V and 4 bases from J; bases unmatched to any gene: 3. Germline lookup yields CDR1 MGHDK and CDR2 SYGVNS. This CDR3 spans 13 amino acids. DNA for the CDR3: TGTGCCAGCAGTGTACAGGGGACCTATGGCTACACCTTC. Protein: CASSVQGTYGYTF.

This clone was seen only once. The chain combines TRBV21-1 with TRBJ2-3; the table's D call TRBD1 went unverified against the DNA. TRBV21-1 is a recognized pseudogene. CDR3 length equals 15 residues. The CDR3 loop reads CASSKDTFSTDTQYF. The CDR3 DNA reads as TGTGCCAGCAGCAAGGACACTTTTAGCACAGATACGCAGTATTTT.

The rearrangement links TRBV27 to TRBJ1-5, with D tentatively TRBD1 (5 bases). V lost 5 bases and J 5 bases, leaving 13 bases between the germline ends. Per germline, CDR1 MNHEY and CDR2 SMNVEV (reference sequence). The CDR3 covers 14 residues. As DNA, the CDR3 is TGTGCCAGCAGTGCCGGGGCGTCACATCAGCCCCAGCATTTT. Its protein product is CASSAGASHQPQHF.

CDR3 in amino acids: CASSALRGHSTKNIQYF. For the CDR3, the DNA is TGTGCCAGCAGCGCCCTCCGCGGGCATTCCACGAAAAACATTCAGTACTTC. The genes are TRBV7-2 and TRBJ2-4, with D possibly matching TRBD2 (5 bases). CDR3 length equals 17 residues. V lost 5 bases to trimming and J lost 4 bases, with 21 bases between them. The germline gives CDR1 SGHTA, CDR2 FQGNSA. Combining the CDR3 with reference TRBV7-2 and TRBJ2-4 gives the whole variable domain GAGVSQSPSNKVTEKGKDVELRCDPISGHTALYWYRQSLGQGLEFLIYFQGNSAPDKSGLPSDRFSAERTGGSVSTLTIQRTQQEDSAVYLCASSALRGHSTKNIQYFGAGTRLSVL.

The rearrangement links TRBV21-1 to TRBJ2-7; the table calls TRBD1, which could not be checked here. TRBV21-1 is annotated as a pseudogene. CDR3 length: 17 amino acids. The CDR3 DNA follows: TGTGCCAGCAGCGGTCGGACAGGGGGGTCCCTCTCCTACGAGCAGTACTTC. It specifies CASSGRTGGSLSYEQYF.

The rearrangement uses TRBV10-3 and TRBJ2-1, with D unresolved. Trimming pared 6 bases from V and 7 bases from J, leaving 10 bases between. Germline V gives CDR1 ENHRY, CDR2 SYGVKD. CDR3 length equals 12 residues. The CDR3 DNA sequence: TGTGCCATCAGCCTGTACTCGAATGAGCAGTTCTTC. It is translated as CAISLYSNEQFF.

The rearrangement uses TRBV5-1 and TRBJ2-5; 9 bases line up with TRBD1. The germline CDR1 and CDR2 sequences are SGHRS and YFSETQ. The CDR3 consists of 14 residues. Unmatched junction bases numbered 3, after V lost 4 bases and J lost 2 bases. CDR3 sequence: CASSVGTGQETQYF. The DNA of the CDR3 is TGCGCCAGCAGCGTCGGGACAGGGCAAGAGACCCAGTACTTC.